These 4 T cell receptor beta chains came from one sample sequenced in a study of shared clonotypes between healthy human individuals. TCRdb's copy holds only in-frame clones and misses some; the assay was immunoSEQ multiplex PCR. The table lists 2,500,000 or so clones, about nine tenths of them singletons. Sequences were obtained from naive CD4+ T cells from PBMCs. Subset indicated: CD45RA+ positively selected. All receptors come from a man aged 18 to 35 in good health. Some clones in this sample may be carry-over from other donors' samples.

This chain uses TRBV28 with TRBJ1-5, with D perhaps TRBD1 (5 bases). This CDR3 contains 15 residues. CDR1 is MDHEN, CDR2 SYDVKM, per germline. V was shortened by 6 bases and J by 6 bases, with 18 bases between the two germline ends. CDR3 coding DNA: TGTGCCAGCAGCGCCGGGACGGGAGGGAGTCAGCCCCAGCATTTT. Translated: CASSAGTGGSQPQHF. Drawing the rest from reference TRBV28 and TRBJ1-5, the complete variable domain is DVKVTQSSRYLVKRTGEKVFLECVQDMDHENMFWYRQDPGLGLRLIYFSYDVKMKEKGDIPEGYSVSREKKERFSLILESASTNQTSMYLCASSAGTGGSQPQHFGDGTRLSIL.

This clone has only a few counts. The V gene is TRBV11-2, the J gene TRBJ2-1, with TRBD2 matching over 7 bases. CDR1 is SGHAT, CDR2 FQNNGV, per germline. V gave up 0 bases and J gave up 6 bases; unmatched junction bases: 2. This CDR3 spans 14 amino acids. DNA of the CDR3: TGTGCCAGCAGCTTAGATAGGACTAGCAATGAGCAGTTCTTC. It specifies CASSLDRTSNEQFF.

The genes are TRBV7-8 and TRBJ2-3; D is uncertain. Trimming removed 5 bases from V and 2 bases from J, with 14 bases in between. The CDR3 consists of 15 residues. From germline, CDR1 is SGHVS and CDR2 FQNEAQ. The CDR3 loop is CASSNLGGSTDTQYF. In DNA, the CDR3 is TGTGCCAGCAGCAACCTGGGCGGCTCCACAGATACGCAGTATTTT. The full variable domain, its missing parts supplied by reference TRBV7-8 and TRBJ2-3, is GAGVSQSPRYKVAKRGQDVALRCDPISGHVSLFWYQQALGQGPEFLTYFQNEAQLDKSGLPSDRFFAERPEGSVSTLKIQRTQQEDSAVYLCASSNLGGSTDTQYFGPGTRLTVL.

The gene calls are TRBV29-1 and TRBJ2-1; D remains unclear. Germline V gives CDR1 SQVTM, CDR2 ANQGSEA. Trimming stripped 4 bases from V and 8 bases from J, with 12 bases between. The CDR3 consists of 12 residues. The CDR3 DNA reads TGCAGCGTTGGGACCGGGTGGGATGAGCAGTTCTTC. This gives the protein CSVGTGWDEQFF.